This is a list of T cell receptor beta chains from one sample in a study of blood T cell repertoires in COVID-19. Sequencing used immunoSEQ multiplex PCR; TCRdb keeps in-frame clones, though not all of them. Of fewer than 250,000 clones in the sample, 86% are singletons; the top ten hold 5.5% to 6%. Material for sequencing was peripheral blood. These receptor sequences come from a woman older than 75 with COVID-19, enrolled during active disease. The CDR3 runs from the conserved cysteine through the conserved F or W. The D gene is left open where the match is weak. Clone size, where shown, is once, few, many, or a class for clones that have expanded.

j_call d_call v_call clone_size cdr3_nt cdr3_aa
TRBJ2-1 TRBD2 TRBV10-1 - TGCGCCAGCACGGGAGCGGGGGGCCGGGATGAGCAGTTCTTC CASTGAGGRDEQFF
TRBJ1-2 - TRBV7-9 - TGTGCCAGCAGCCTGAACCTTGACAGTAACTATGGCTACACCTTC CASSLNLDSNYGYTF
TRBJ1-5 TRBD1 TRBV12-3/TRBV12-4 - TGTGCCAGCAATAGGGACAGCTCAGGGCCCCAGCATTTT CASNRDSSGPQHF
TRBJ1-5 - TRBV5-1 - TGCGCCAGCAGCGATAACGGGGGGGGTCAGCCCCAGCATTTT CASSDNGGGQPQHF
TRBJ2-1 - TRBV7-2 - TGTGCCAGCAGCTTAAACCGGGTCGAGCAGTTCTTC CASSLNRVEQFF
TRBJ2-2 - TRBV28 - TGTGCCAGCATTACTCCTCTTGGGGGCCCCCGGCTTTATGGCACCGGGGAGCTGTTTTTT CASITPLGGPRLYGTGELFF
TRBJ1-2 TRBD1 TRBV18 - TGTGCCAGCTCATGGGACAGTTGGGTCGGCTACACCTTC CASSWDSWVGYTF
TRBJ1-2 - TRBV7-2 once TGTGCCAGCAGCTTAGTTTTCTCTTCAGCTAACTATGGCTACACCTTC CASSLVFSSANYGYTF
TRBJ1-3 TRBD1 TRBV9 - TGTGCCAGCAGCGTAGCTGGGACAGGGGTCTCTGGAAACACCATATATTTT CASSVAGTGVSGNTIYF
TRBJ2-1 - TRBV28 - TGTGCCAGCAGCTCAGGGGGGACGAATGAGCAGTTCTTC CASSSGGTNEQFF